A selection of T cell receptor beta chains follows, all from one sample in a study of regulatory T cells in long-lasting Graves disease. TCRdb used MiXCR to reprocess the multiplex PCR reads, holding one entry per CDR3 protein. The top ten hold around 25% of the sample, which has some 500,000 distinct CDR3 sequences, about 16% seen once. This sample also appeared in a second study, on T cells in Graves' hyperthyroidism and ophthalmopathy.

Sequences were derived from peripheral blood mononuclear cells (PBMCs), sampled at new diagnosis, from a patient treated with antithyroid drugs. Receptor source: a woman aged 35 to 60 with Graves disease. CDR3s include the opening cysteine and the closing phenylalanine or tryptophan. A D gene is named only where the DNA matches it firmly. The size field is filled for only some rows; it gives once, few, many or a size class.

size	V	D	J	DNA	CDR3
once	TRBV29-1	NA	TRBJ1-1	TGCAGCGTTGAAGATCCAGCAGGGGCTGGGAACACTGAAGCTTTCTTT	CSVEDPAGAGNTEAFF
few	TRBV12-3/TRBV12-4	TRBD1	TRBJ2-1	TGTGCCAGCAGTTTGGACAGGGTAACTAATAATGAGCAGTTCTTC	CASSLDRVTNNEQFF
many	TRBV28	TRBD1	TRBJ1-5	TGTGCCAGCAGCCAATCACCCCAGGGGGATCAGCCCCAGCATTTT	CASSQSPQGDQPQHF
few	TRBV20-1	NA	TRBJ1-2	TGCAGTGCTAGCTGGGGGGGAGGTGGCTACACCTTC	CSASWGGGGYTF
NA	TRBV7-2	TRBD1	TRBJ1-1	TGTGCCAGCAGCTTAGAGTGGACAGGTATGAACACTGAAGCTTTCTTT	CASSLEWTGMNTEAFF
few	TRBV29-1	TRBD1	TRBJ2-5	TGCAGCGTTGGGGACAGGGGAGATTACAGAGAGACCCAGTACTTC	CSVGDRGDYRETQYF
NA	TRBV20-1	TRBD1	TRBJ2-7	TGCAGTGCTCGCCCCGCCGGGACAGGGTACTACGAGCAGTACTTC	CSARPAGTGYYEQYF
NA	TRBV19	NA	TRBJ1-4	TGTGCCAGTAGTTCAAGGGAGAGAAGTGAAAAACTGTTTTTT	CASSSRERSEKLFF
NA	TRBV20-1	TRBD1	TRBJ1-2	TGCAGTGCTAGCGGAACAGGGGGCGCGTCTGTTGGGAACTATGGCTACACCTTC	CSASGTGGASVGNYGYTF
few	TRBV6-1	TRBD1	TRBJ2-2	TGTGCCAGCAGTGTAGGGACAGTGGGTACCGGGGAGCTGTTTTTT	CASSVGTVGTGELFF
NA	TRBV19	TRBD1	TRBJ2-7	TGTGCCAGTAGTAGAGGGACAGGGGTGTACGAGCAGTACTTC	CASSRGTGVYEQYF
NA	TRBV3-1	NA	TRBJ2-1	TGTGCCAGCAGTCCCGGGGATTTACACAATGAGCAGTTCTTC	CASSPGDLHNEQFF
many	TRBV7-9	TRBD1	TRBJ1-5	TGTGCCAGCAGCGGGGACAGGAGTATCGGCAATCAGCCCCAGCATTTT	CASSGDRSIGNQPQHF
many	TRBV12-3/TRBV12-4	TRBD1	TRBJ1-2	TGTGCCAGCAGTTTCGACAGGGGCTATGGCTACACCTTC	CASSFDRGYGYTF
few	TRBV5-6	NA	TRBJ1-4	TGTGCCAGCAGCTTTTATCGGTACGGTAATGAAAAACTGTTTTTT	CASSFYRYGNEKLFF
many	TRBV11-3	NA	TRBJ2-1	TGTGCCAGCAGCTTATACGGGACATCAAATGAGCAGTTCTTC	CASSLYGTSNEQFF
many	TRBV12-3/TRBV12-4	NA	TRBJ2-1	TGTGCCAGCAGTCCCCTGGGACGAGTCAATGAGCAGTTCTTC	CASSPLGRVNEQFF
many	TRBV11-3	TRBD1	TRBJ2-1	TGTGCCAGCAGCTACCGGGACAGGGCCTTGGATGAGCAGTTCTTC	CASSYRDRALDEQFF
many	TRBV6-1	TRBD2	TRBJ2-3	TGTGCCAGCAGTGAAGCATCGGGTGGGCGGGGGTCAGATACGCAGTATTTT	CASSEASGGRGSDTQYF
NA	TRBV6-1	TRBD1	TRBJ1-3	TGTGCCAGCAGTCCAGACAGGGGGAGTGGAAACACCATATATTTT	CASSPDRGSGNTIYF
few	TRBV30	NA	TRBJ2-7	TGTGCCTGGAGTAGCCGGGACGGAGCCTACGAGCAGTACTTC	CAWSSRDGAYEQYF
NA	TRBV5-4	NA	TRBJ2-1	TGTGCCAGCAGCTTGAATCGGAATGAGCAGTTCTTC	CASSLNRNEQFF
NA	TRBV5-5	NA	TRBJ2-2	TGTGCCAGCAGCTTGTACCGGGGATTGGGCCCCGGGGAGCTGTTTTTT	CASSLYRGLGPGELFF
NA	TRBV9	NA	TRBJ1-1	TGTGCCAGCAGCCCTCACAGCGATCAGAACACTGAAGCTTTCTTT	CASSPHSDQNTEAFF
many	TRBV7-2	NA	TRBJ2-3	TGTGCCAGCAGCTCAGGATGGGGAACAGATACGCAGTATTTT	CASSSGWGTDTQYF
NA	TRBV11-3	NA	TRBJ1-3	TGTGCCAGCAGCCTCCGGGACGCAGTCTCTGGAAACACCATATATTTT	CASSLRDAVSGNTIYF
NA	TRBV5-1	TRBD2	TRBJ2-1	TGCGCCAGCAGCTCCATAGCGGGGGGGCCTTTGGGTGAGCAGTTCTTC	CASSSIAGGPLGEQFF
few	TRBV20-1	TRBD2	TRBJ2-5	TGCAGTGCTAGCCCTAGCGGGGGGGCAGGAGAGACCCAGTACTTC	CSASPSGGAGETQYF
many	TRBV12-3/TRBV12-4	TRBD1	TRBJ1-5	TGTGCCAGCAGTTTAGCAGGGGGCATCAGTCAGCCCCAGCATTTT	CASSLAGGISQPQHF
many	TRBV12-3/TRBV12-4	TRBD1	TRBJ2-1	TGTGCCAGCACGGACAGGGTCGACAATGAGCAGTTCTTC	CASTDRVDNEQFF
many	TRBV11-2	TRBD2	TRBJ2-5	TGTGCCAGCAGCTTAGGATGGGGGGGAGAGACCCAGTACTTC	CASSLGWGGETQYF
many	TRBV9	NA	TRBJ1-1	TGTGCCAGCAGCGGGAGTGAGAGAACTGAAGCTTTCTTT	CASSGSERTEAFF
NA	TRBV19	TRBD2	TRBJ2-3	TGTGCCAGTAGTATGGGACTAGCAGCAGATACGCAGTATTTT	CASSMGLAADTQYF
many	TRBV28	NA	TRBJ2-7	TGTGCCAGCACCGAAGGGAGCCCGAGTCGCTACGAGCAGTACTTC	CASTEGSPSRYEQYF
few	TRBV20-1	TRBD2	TRBJ2-5	TGCAGTGCTAGTGAGCTAGCGGGGGGGCCAGAGACCCAGTACTTC	CSASELAGGPETQYF
few	TRBV10-3	NA	TRBJ2-1	TGTGCCACTTCTCAGGGGGCGGGGGATGAGCAGTTCTTC	CATSQGAGDEQFF
many	TRBV6-1	NA	TRBJ1-1	TGTGCCAGTCTGGGCCTTAGGGGATTTGAGAACACTGAAGCTTTCTTT	CASLGLRGFENTEAFF
many	TRBV3-1	NA	TRBJ1-2	TGTGCCAGCAGCCAAGGAAGCAGGGTGGATGGCTACACCTTC	CASSQGSRVDGYTF
NA	TRBV6-1	TRBD1	TRBJ1-2	TGTGCCAGCAGGGGGACAGTCAATGGCTACACCTTC	CASRGTVNGYTF
NA	TRBV4-1	TRBD1	TRBJ1-3	TGCGCCAGCAGCCAAGGTTCGACAGGGTCGGCTGGAAACACCATATATTTT	CASSQGSTGSAGNTIYF
few	TRBV18	NA	TRBJ2-7	TGTGCCAGCTCATCTAAACAGGGAACTTCCTACGAGCAGTACTTC	CASSSKQGTSYEQYF
few	TRBV5-1	NA	TRBJ1-3	TGCGCCAGCAGCTTGGATGGGCAGACCTCTGGAAACACCATATATTTT	CASSLDGQTSGNTIYF